This is a list of T cell receptor beta chains from one sample in a study of cytomegalovirus exposure and HLA in healthy donors. TCRdb keeps only in-frame clones here, not all; method: immunoSEQ multiplex PCR. This table has about 130,000 clones, around 87% appearing once. The sample comprised PBMCs. Receptors were obtained from a woman aged 25 to 39 in good health and CMV-seronegative. CDR3s include the opening cysteine and the closing phenylalanine or tryptophan. A D gene is named only where the DNA matches it firmly. Some rows have no size entry. The others give once, few or many, or a class for an expanded clone.

size: -; V: TRBV7-2; D: -; J: TRBJ1-3; CDR3: CASSAGFPGNTIYF; DNA: TGTGCCAGCAGCGCCGGGTTTCCTGGAAACACCATATATTTT
size: -; V: TRBV28; D: TRBD1; J: TRBJ2-5; CDR3: CASSLGQGVETQYF; DNA: TGTGCCAGCAGTCTAGGACAGGGGGTTGAGACCCAGTACTTC
size: -; V: TRBV28; D: -; J: TRBJ1-2; CDR3: CASSRDTYYGYTF; DNA: TGTGCCAGCAGTCGGGACACCTACTATGGCTACACCTTC
size: -; V: TRBV9; D: -; J: TRBJ1-1; CDR3: CASSAIQGSTEAFF; DNA: TGTGCCAGCAGCGCGATACAGGGAAGCACTGAAGCTTTCTTT
size: -; V: TRBV5-6; D: -; J: TRBJ2-7; CDR3: CASSSRLVSYEQYF; DNA: TGTGCCAGCAGCTCTCGACTGGTATCCTACGAGCAGTACTTC
size: -; V: TRBV28; D: TRBD1; J: TRBJ2-5; CDR3: CASSWTTGGRETQYF; DNA: TGTGCCAGCAGTTGGACGACAGGGGGCAGGGAGACCCAGTACTTC
size: -; V: TRBV7-9; D: -; J: TRBJ1-1; CDR3: CASSLGGYGAFF; DNA: TGTGCCAGCAGCTTAGGCGGGTATGGGGCTTTCTTT
size: -; V: TRBV19; D: -; J: TRBJ1-2; CDR3: CASSIGQLGYTF; DNA: TGTGCCAGTAGTATTGGACAGTTGGGCTACACCTTC
size: few; V: TRBV29-1; D: TRBD1; J: TRBJ2-7; CDR3: CSVGTGGDEQYF; DNA: TGCAGCGTCGGAACAGGGGGCGACGAGCAGTACTTC
size: -; V: TRBV5-5; D: -; J: TRBJ2-3; CDR3: CASSWAGPSTDTQYF; DNA: TGTGCCAGCAGCTGGGCGGGGCCTAGCACAGATACGCAGTATTTT
size: -; V: TRBV5-1; D: -; J: TRBJ1-6; CDR3: CASSPRTQNSPLHF; DNA: TGCGCCAGCAGCCCTCGGACTCAAAATTCACCCCTCCACTTT
size: -; V: TRBV28; D: -; J: TRBJ2-3; CDR3: CASSLRDWGLGFKGTQYF; DNA: TGTGCCAGCAGTTTAAGGGACTGGGGGTTGGGGTTTAAGGGGACGCAGTATTTT
size: -; V: TRBV13; D: TRBD1; J: TRBJ2-7; CDR3: CASSASGQGTYEQYF; DNA: TGTGCCAGCAGCGCGAGTGGACAGGGCACCTACGAGCAGTACTTC
size: once; V: TRBV5-1; D: -; J: TRBJ2-7; CDR3: CASSPRTASYEQYF; DNA: TGCGCCAGCAGCCCCAGGACAGCATCCTACGAGCAGTACTTC
size: once; V: TRBV11-2; D: -; J: TRBJ2-7; CDR3: CASSLVRSLGAGAGEQYF; DNA: TGTGCCAGCAGCTTAGTGCGATCTCTTGGTGCGGGGGCGGGCGAGCAGTACTTC
size: once; V: TRBV7-9; D: -; J: TRBJ2-7; CDR3: CASSFETAEQYF; DNA: TGTGCCAGCAGCTTCGAGACTGCCGAGCAGTACTTC
size: -; V: TRBV29-1; D: -; J: TRBJ2-5; CDR3: CSVVPDSQETQYF; DNA: TGCAGCGTTGTGCCAGACAGCCAAGAGACCCAGTACTTC
size: -; V: TRBV19; D: TRBD1; J: TRBJ1-5; CDR3: CASSIDGETGASNQPQHF; DNA: TGTGCCAGTAGTATAGATGGGGAGACAGGGGCTTCCAATCAGCCCCAGCATTTT
size: -; V: TRBV9; D: -; J: TRBJ2-1; CDR3: CASSVLADSYNEQFF; DNA: TGTGCCAGCAGCGTCTTAGCGGACTCCTACAATGAGCAGTTCTTC
size: -; V: TRBV7-9; D: -; J: TRBJ2-7; CDR3: CASRPTGTYEQYF; DNA: TGTGCCAGCAGGCCCACAGGGACCTACGAGCAGTACTTC
size: once; V: TRBV18; D: -; J: TRBJ2-4; CDR3: CASSHSGSGGKNIQYF; DNA: TGTGCCAGCTCACACTCCGGGTCCGGAGGCAAAAACATTCAGTACTTC
size: few; V: TRBV6-1; D: TRBD2; J: TRBJ2-2; CDR3: CASSSGRGNTGELFF; DNA: TGTGCCAGCAGTAGCGGGAGGGGAAACACCGGGGAGCTGTTTTTT
size: once; V: TRBV28; D: TRBD1; J: TRBJ1-6; CDR3: CASSSTGGADNSPLHF; DNA: TGTGCCAGCAGTTCAACAGGGGGCGCAGATAATTCACCCCTCCACTTT
size: -; V: TRBV4-1; D: -; J: TRBJ2-1; CDR3: CASSQVLALNNEQFF; DNA: TGCGCCAGCAGCCAAGTCCTAGCCCTTAACAATGAGCAGTTCTTC
size: -; V: TRBV21-1; D: -; J: TRBJ2-2; CDR3: CASSKRVGDTGELFF; DNA: TGTGCCAGCAGCAAGAGGGTAGGCGACACCGGGGAGCTGTTTTTT
size: few; V: TRBV30; D: -; J: TRBJ1-5; CDR3: CAWSSRTILNQPQHF; DNA: TGTGCCTGGAGTTCCAGGACAATTCTAAATCAGCCCCAGCATTTT
size: -; V: TRBV6-5; D: TRBD1; J: TRBJ1-5; CDR3: CASSGGQGKPQHF; DNA: TGTGCCAGCAGTGGAGGACAGGGAAAGCCCCAGCATTTT